This T cell receptor (beta chain) was captured by sequencing in a study of blood T cell repertoires in COVID-19. Across the study: Whether acute or convalescent, the COVID-19 samples came from the United States, Italy and Spain. PBMCs, B-cell-depleted T cells, or T cells were the source of the cDNA or gDNA that made up the material.

Original analysis: Estimation of nucleated cell counts relied on the amplification of reference gene primers. Assay used: immunoSEQ multiplex PCR; TCRdb lists only in-frame clones, some missing. V and J calls and clone size come straight from that table; D and trimming were deduced from the DNA. The table has around 200,000 clones, approximately 87% seen once. Germline CDR1 SGHRS, CDR2 YFSETQ. Trimming removed 4 bases from V and 3 bases from J; junction bases left unmatched: 4. CDR3 size: 15 residues. The clonotype was recovered from a woman aged 45-65 years with acute or convalescent COVID-19. Material for sequencing was peripheral blood. The chain joins TRBV5-1 to TRBJ2-2; 9 bases are a match to TRBD1. The CDR3 nucleotides are TGCGCCAGCAGCGTTACAGGGGGCTACACCGGGGAGCTGTTTTTT. Its translation is CASSVTGGYTGELFF.